This T cell receptor beta chain is drawn from a study of T cell responses to AZD1222 COVID-19 vaccine. Trimming left V 6 bases short and J 9 bases short, with 13 bases between. From germline, CDR1 is MNHNY and CDR2 SVGAGI (reference sequence). This CDR3 region has 12 residues. Sequencing was performed with immunoSEQ multiplex PCR; in TCRdb, only in-frame clones are kept and a portion is missing. The sample lists some 150,000 clones; around 84% were seen once. General study findings and limits: Nearly half of spike-specific TCRs reportedly target variant regions that are unmutated in the B.1.351 and B.1.1.7 variants. Females outnumbered males among donors, who were mostly white British; clonal diversity was possibly underestimated.

Pooling of second doses given at about 4 or about 12 weeks was done. This clone was observed a few times. The antigen is unknown. The sequencing used peripheral blood, collected 28 days after the second AZD1222 dose. The chain links TRBV6-6 to TRBJ2-3; tentatively, D is TRBD1 or TRBD2 (5 bases each). The TCR sequence derives from an adult who received the AZD1222 COVID-19 vaccine. CDR3 DNA: TGTGCCAGCAGCCCTGAGGGGTTCACGCAGTATTTT. It is translated as CASSPEGFTQYF.